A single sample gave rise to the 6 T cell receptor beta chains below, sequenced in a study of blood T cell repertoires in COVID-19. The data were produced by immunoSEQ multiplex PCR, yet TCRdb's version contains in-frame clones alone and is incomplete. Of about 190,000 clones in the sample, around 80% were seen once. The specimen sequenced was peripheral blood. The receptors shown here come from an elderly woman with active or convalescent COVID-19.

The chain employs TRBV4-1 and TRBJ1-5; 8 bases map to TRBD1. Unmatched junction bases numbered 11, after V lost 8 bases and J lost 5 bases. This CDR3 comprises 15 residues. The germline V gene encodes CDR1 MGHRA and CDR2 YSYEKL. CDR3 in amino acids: CASGPGTGLYQPQHF. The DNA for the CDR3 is TGCGCCAGCGGACCTGGGACAGGACTCTATCAGCCCCAGCATTTT.

CDR3 nucleotides: TGTGCCAGCAGTTTTTCGTCCTATGGCTACACCTTC. Amino acid sequence: CASSFSSYGYTF. The chain combines TRBV27 with TRBJ1-2; D is ambiguous. Between the trimmed V and J ends, which lost 3 bases and 4 bases, there was a span of 6 bases. The CDR3 has 12 amino acids. Germline CDR1 and CDR2: MNHEY and SMNVEV (reference sequence).

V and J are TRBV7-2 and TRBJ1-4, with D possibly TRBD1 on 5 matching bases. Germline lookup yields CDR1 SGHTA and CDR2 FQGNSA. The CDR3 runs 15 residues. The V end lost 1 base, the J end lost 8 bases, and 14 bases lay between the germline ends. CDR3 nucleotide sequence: TGTGCCAGCAGCTTAGTTCCCAGGGCGGGGGAAAAACTGTTTTTT. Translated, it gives CASSLVPRAGEKLFF.

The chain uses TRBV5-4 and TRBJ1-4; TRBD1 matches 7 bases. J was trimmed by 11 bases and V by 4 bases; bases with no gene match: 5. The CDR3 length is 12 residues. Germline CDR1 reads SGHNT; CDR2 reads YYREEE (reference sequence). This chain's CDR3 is CASSRDRAKLFF. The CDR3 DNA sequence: TGTGCCAGCAGCCGAGACAGGGCCAAACTGTTTTTT. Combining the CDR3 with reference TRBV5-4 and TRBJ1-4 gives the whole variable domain ETGVTQSPTHLIKTRGQQVTLRCSSQSGHNTVSWYQQALGQGPQFIFQYYREEENGRGNFPPRFSGLQFPNYSSELNVNALELDDSALYLCASSRDRAKLFFGSGTQLSVL.

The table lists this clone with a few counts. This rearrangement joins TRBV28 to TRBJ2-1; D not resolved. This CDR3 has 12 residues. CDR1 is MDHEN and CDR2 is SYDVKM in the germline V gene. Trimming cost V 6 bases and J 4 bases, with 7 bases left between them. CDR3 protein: CASRSLYNEQFF. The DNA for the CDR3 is TGTGCCAGCAGAAGCTTATACAATGAGCAGTTCTTC.

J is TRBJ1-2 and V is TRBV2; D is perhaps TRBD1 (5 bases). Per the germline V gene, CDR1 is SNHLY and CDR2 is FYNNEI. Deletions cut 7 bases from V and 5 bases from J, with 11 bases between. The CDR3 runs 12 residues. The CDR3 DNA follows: TGTGCCAGCACCAGGGTGGATTATGGCTACACCTTC. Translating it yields CASTRVDYGYTF.